Listed here are 15 T cell receptor beta chains from one sample, sequenced in a study of blood T cell repertoires in COVID-19. Profiling relied on immunoSEQ multiplex PCR, and the TCRdb table lists in-frame clones only, not all of them. In the table there are 150,000 to 200,000 clones, 75% to 90% of which are singletons. The sequencing input was PBMCs or T cells enriched from blood (not recorded which). The receptors originated from a man between 65 and 80 years old who had been exposed to COVID-19.

This clone has only one observation. The DNA of the CDR3 is TGCGCCAGCAGCTCCGAGACTAGGGAGAGTCCAGATACGCAGTATTTT. Amino acid sequence: CASSSETRESPDTQYF. The chain has TRBV5-1 and TRBJ2-3, with a tentative D call TRBD2 (6 bases). The length of the CDR3 is 16 residues. Looked up from germline, CDR1 is SGHRS and CDR2 is YFSETQ. Trimming left V 3 bases short and J 4 bases short, with 18 bases between.

The gene calls are TRBV10-3 and TRBJ2-5, with 7 bases identical to TRBD2. The V segment lost 3 bases and the J segment 2 bases; nucleotides outside the gene matches: 6. This CDR3 is built from 15 residues. In germline, CDR1 is ENHRY, CDR2 SYGVKD. As DNA, the CDR3 is TGTGCCATCAGTGAATATAGCGGGTATCAAGAGACCCAGTACTTC. Its translation: CAISEYSGYQETQYF.

This chain links TRBV4-3 with TRBJ1-1; D may be TRBD1 (6 bases). Germline lookup yields CDR1 LGHNA and CDR2 YSLEER. V was shortened by 1 base and J by 5 bases, with 11 bases between the two germline ends. The CDR3 covers 14 residues. The CDR3 reads CASSQGNRGTEAFF. The DNA of the CDR3 is TGCGCCAGCAGCCAAGGGAATAGGGGGACTGAAGCTTTCTTT.

The gene calls are TRBV7-3 and TRBJ1-5; TRBD1 is a possible D gene (5 bases). CDR3 length equals 12 residues. CDR1 SGHTA and CDR2 FQGTGA come from the germline V gene. The V end lost 5 bases, the J end lost 7 bases, and 9 bases lay between the germline ends. This CDR3 reads CASSTTDQPQHF. The CDR3 DNA sequence: TGTGCCAGCAGCACGACAGACCAGCCCCAGCATTTT.

This clone was seen a few times. The chain couples TRBV28 to TRBJ1-2, with D hard to call. CDR1 and CDR2 (germline): MDHEN, SYDVKM. The CDR3 extends over 14 amino acids. Trimming pared 2 bases from V and 4 bases from J, leaving 11 bases between. The CDR3 here is CASSLTGSLYGYTF. The CDR3 DNA is TGTGCCAGCAGTTTAACGGGTTCCCTCTATGGCTACACCTTC.

This chain connects TRBV18 to TRBJ2-6; possible D gene TRBD1, 6 bases. Germline values: CDR1 KGHSH, CDR2 LQKENI. Trimming took 1 base from V and 0 from J, leaving 13 bases between them. The CDR3 has 18 amino acids. In DNA form, the CDR3 reads TGTGCCAGCTCACCACTCGGGACAATCAGCTCTGGGGCCAACGTCCTGACTTTC. This encodes CASSPLGTISSGANVLTF.

V usage is TRBV19 and J usage is TRBJ2-7, with unresolved D. Germline CDR1 is LNHDA and CDR2 is SQIVND (reference sequence). Between the trimmed V and J ends, which lost 3 bases and 3 bases, there was a span of 6 bases. The CDR3 spans 12 residues. CDR3 nucleotide sequence: TGTGCCAGTAGTATCCACGGCTACGAGCAGTACTTC. This codes for CASSIHGYEQYF.

The chain employs TRBV7-2 and TRBJ2-2; TRBD2 aligns across 9 bases. There are 15 residues in the CDR3. V was pared by 4 bases and J by 7 bases, with 7 bases of the junction left unmatched. Germline lookup yields CDR1 SGHTA and CDR2 FQGNSA. This chain's CDR3 is CASSSSGTRGGELFF. The DNA of the CDR3 is TGTGCCAGCAGCTCTAGCGGGACGAGAGGCGGGGAGCTGTTTTTT.

The genes are TRBV5-1 and TRBJ2-5, with 7 positions matching TRBD2. V dropped 4 bases and J dropped 4; count of bases not matched to a gene: 10. The CDR3 is 15 residues long. Germline CDR1 reads SGHRS; CDR2 reads YFSETQ. In DNA, the CDR3 is TGCGCCAGCAGCCCAGCGGGGACGAACTTAGAGACCCAGTACTTC. This codes for CASSPAGTNLETQYF.

The chain is built from TRBV14 and TRBJ2-1; 15 bases fit TRBD2. CDR1 is SGHDN, CDR2 FVKESK, per germline. V shed 4 bases, J shed 7 bases, and the junction held 8 bases outside the gene matches. The CDR3 has 17 amino acids. The CDR3: CASSPLGLAGGPNEQFF. For the CDR3, the DNA is TGTGCCAGCAGCCCCCTTGGACTAGCGGGAGGGCCAAATGAGCAGTTCTTC. Full variable domain (remainder filled in from reference TRBV14 and TRBJ2-1): EAGVTQFPSHSVIEKGQTVTLRCDPISGHDNLYWYRRVMGKEIKFLLHFVKESKQDESGMPNNRFLAERTGGTYSTLKVQPAELEDSGVYFCASSPLGLAGGPNEQFFGPGTRLTVL.

This chain joins TRBV30 and TRBJ2-1; the match to TRBD2 covers 12 bases. In germline, CDR1 is GTSNPN, CDR2 SVGIG (reference sequence). The CDR3 loop spans 14 amino acids. With V trimmed by 2 bases and J by 10 bases, 6 bases remained unmatched. The CDR3 nucleotides are TGTGCCTGGAGTAACCGACTAGCGGGGGACGAGCAGTTCTTC. This sequence encodes CAWSNRLAGDEQFF.

This chain connects TRBV5-6 to TRBJ1-1; TRBD1 might be the D (5 bases). The CDR3 consists of 13 residues. CDR1 and CDR2 from the germline V gene are SGHDT and YYEEEE. V was trimmed by 0 bases and J by 7 bases, leaving 10 bases between them. The CDR3 sequence: CASSLASGLEAFF. CDR3 in DNA: TGTGCCAGCAGCTTGGCTTCAGGGCTTGAAGCTTTCTTT.

This chain joins TRBV28 and TRBJ1-2, with 7 nucleotides matching TRBD1. Germline V CDR1 and CDR2: MDHEN, SYDVKM. CDR3 length equals 14 residues. V was clipped by 6 bases and J by 7 bases; unmatched bases: 11. The CDR3 nucleotides read TGTGCCAGCAGACCTCCGACAGGGTCCGGTGGCTACACCTTC. Translation: CASRPPTGSGGYTF.

V usage is TRBV5-4 and J usage is TRBJ2-1, with 7 bases identical to TRBD1. The J segment lost 8 bases and the V segment lost 3 bases, leaving 8 bases of the junction unmatched. CDR1 is SGHNT and CDR2 is YYREEE in the germline V gene (reference sequence). This CDR3 has 14 amino acids. The CDR3 sequence: CASSSDRVLDEQFF. The CDR3, as DNA: TGTGCCAGCAGCTCAGACAGGGTTTTAGATGAGCAGTTCTTC.

This clone was seen only once. The chain uses TRBV6-2 or TRBV6-3 and TRBJ1-5; no firm D call. V was shortened by 5 bases and J by 11 bases, with 13 bases between the two germline ends. Germline CDR1 reads MNHEY; CDR2 reads SVGEGT. The CDR3 sequence is 12 residues long. CDR3 coding DNA: TGTGCCAGCAGTACCACCCGGGAAGCCCAGCATTTT. This codes for CASSTTREAQHF.